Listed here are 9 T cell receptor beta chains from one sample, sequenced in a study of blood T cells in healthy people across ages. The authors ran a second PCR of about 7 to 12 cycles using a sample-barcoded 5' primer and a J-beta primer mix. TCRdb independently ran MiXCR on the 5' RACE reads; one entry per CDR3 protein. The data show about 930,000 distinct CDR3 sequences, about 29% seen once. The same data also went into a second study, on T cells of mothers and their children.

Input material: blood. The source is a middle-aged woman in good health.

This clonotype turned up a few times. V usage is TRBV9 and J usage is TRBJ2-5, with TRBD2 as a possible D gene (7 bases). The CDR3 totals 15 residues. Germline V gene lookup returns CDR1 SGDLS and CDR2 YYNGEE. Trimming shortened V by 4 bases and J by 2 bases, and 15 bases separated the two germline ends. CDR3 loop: CASSLLGGQQETQYF. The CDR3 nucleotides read TGTGCCAGCAGCCTCCTCGGGGGGCAGCAAGAGACCCAGTACTTC.

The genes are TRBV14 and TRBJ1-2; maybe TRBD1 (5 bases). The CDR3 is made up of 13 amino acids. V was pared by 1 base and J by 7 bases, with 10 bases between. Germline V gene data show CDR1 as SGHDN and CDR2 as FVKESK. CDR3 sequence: CASSQVEGLGYTF. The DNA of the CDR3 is TGTGCCAGCAGCCAAGTGGAGGGGCTTGGCTACACCTTC. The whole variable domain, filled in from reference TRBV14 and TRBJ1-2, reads EAGVTQFPSHSVIEKGQTVTLRCDPISGHDNLYWYRRVMGKEIKFLLHFVKESKQDESGMPNNRFLAERTGGTYSTLKVQPAELEDSGVYFCASSQVEGLGYTFGSGTRLTVV.

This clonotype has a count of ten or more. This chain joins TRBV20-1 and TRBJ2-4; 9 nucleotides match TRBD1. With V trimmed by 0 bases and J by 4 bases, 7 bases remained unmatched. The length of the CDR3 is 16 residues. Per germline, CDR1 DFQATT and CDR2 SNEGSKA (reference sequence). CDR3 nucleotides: TGCAGTGCTAGAGATCAGGGTGGACAGGGGAAAAACATTCAGTACTTC. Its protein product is CSARDQGGQGKNIQYF.

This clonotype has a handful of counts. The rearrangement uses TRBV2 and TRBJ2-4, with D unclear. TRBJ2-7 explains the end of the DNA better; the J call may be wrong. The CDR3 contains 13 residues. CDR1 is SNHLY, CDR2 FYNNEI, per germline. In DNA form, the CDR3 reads TGTGCCAGCAGTGTTCTCAGGACCGACGAGCAGTACTTC. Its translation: CASSVLRTDEQYF.

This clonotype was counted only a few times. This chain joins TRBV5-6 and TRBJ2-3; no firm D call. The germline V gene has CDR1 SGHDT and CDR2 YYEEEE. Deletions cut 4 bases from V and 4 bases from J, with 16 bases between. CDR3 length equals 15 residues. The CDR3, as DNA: TGTGCCAGCAGCGGACCTTCGTGGTACGCAGATACGCAGTATTTT. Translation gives CASSGPSWYADTQYF.

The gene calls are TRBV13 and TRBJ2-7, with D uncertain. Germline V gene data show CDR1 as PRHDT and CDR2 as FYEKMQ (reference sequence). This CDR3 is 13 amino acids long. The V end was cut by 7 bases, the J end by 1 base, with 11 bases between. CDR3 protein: CASTAGQSYEQYF. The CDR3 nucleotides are TGTGCCAGCACTGCCGGGCAGTCCTACGAGCAGTACTTC.

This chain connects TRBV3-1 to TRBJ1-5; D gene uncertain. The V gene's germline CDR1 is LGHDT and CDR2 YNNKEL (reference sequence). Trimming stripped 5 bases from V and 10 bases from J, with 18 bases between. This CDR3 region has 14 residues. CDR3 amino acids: CASSSRGSHYPQHF. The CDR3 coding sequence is TGTGCCAGCAGCTCACGGGGATCTCATTATCCCCAGCATTTT.

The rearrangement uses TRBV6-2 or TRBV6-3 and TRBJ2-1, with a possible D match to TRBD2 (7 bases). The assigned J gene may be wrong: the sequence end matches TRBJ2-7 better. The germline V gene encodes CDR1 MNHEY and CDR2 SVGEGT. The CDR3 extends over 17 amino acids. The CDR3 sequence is CASRSSGGAYSYNEQYF. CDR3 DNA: TGTGCCAGCAGATCATCTGGGGGGGCTTACTCCTACAATGAGCAGTACTTC.

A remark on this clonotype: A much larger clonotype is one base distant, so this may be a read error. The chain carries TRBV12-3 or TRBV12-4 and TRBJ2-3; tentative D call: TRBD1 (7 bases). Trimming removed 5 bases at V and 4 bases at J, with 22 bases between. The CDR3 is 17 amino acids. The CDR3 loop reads CASSAAWRGGGADTQYF. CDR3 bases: TGTGCCAGCAGTGCCGCTTGGAGAGGAGGGGGCGCAGATACGCAGTATTTT.